This entry describes one T cell receptor beta chain. Its antigen target is currently unknown. No much larger clonotype is one base removed from it; base qualities were not supplied. The CDR3 regions of human TCRbeta chains were subjected to immunosequencing. The source study handled its data this way. Repertoire TCRs were checked for matches against a reference library of SARS-CoV-2-specific TCRs that had been generated using the MIRA antigen-specificity platform. Breadth was defined as the fraction of unique TCRs that were SARS-CoV-2-associated, and depth was defined as the fraction of total T cells that were SARS-CoV-2-associated. Each spike-specific TCR was assigned to its reactive spike region and to a CD4 or CD8 class using the MIRA data. Log10-transformed breadth and depth values were compared by one-way ANOVA with Sidak's multiple comparisons tests. TCRdb retrieved this table from immuneACCESS and kept in-frame rearrangements only. Not all clones are present; in checked studies, unresolved V genes account for under half, and no reason is known for the remainder. V and J calls and clone size are copied from that table; D and trimming were computed from the DNA. This sample holds 150,000 to 200,000 clones; around 88% were observed only once. About 9.9% of the sample goes to the ten largest clones.

This sample was included in a study of T cell responses to AZD1222 COVID-19 vaccine (dated by TCRdb to the early 2020s). As for the study more broadly: TCR sequencing covered some 240 trial participants: some 210 given two doses of AZD1222 and 26 given two doses of MenACWY control vaccine. Trial participants were enrolled into age subgroups of 18-55, 56-69 and 70-plus years, which contained approximately 150, 30 and 60 TCR-sequenced participants, respectively. Overall results and qualifications from the work: Because no day 14 peak-response samples were available, repertoires were characterized only after the peak T cell response. The 56-69-year group was small, and its depth increase did not reach significance, likely because of low power. Participants were mostly white British, with more females than males. The authors suggested clonal diversity may have been underestimated. Conclusions about previously exposed vaccinees are limited because only a handful of AZD1222 recipients were SARS-CoV-2 seropositive at baseline. The vaccine-associated CD4 TCRs covered the entire spike protein, and the dominant responses fell in regions 160-218 and 743-854. A significant rise in spike-specific TCR breadth and depth was observed after two AZD1222 doses relative to day 0 and relative to MenACWY recipients. Epitopes outside the regions mutated in the B.1.351 and B.1.1.7 variants were reportedly recognized by nearly half of the unique spike-specific TCRs.

The intended sense of this specimen's time point label: about 28 days (+/-7) after the second vaccine dose. AZD1222 recipients whose second dose came at about 4 weeks and those whose second dose came at about 12 weeks were combined into one group, since spike-specific TCR depth and breadth did not differ between the two schedules. The vaccinee samples were drawn from two UK trials, COV001 and COV002, one of which was a single-blind randomized controlled phase 2/3 trial testing AZD1222 (ChAdOx1 nCoV-19) in healthy adults. For TCRbeta chain sequencing, PBMC samples from trial participants were taken at day 0 and at day 28 after the second dose. The CDR3, cysteine through phenylalanine, is 13 amino acids long. Only the CDR3 DNA stays, 39 bases, in frame from base 1. V is trimmed back by 3 bases and J by 8 bases, and the junction contains 4 bases that no gene match accounts for.

The TCR originated in an adult who received the AZD1222 COVID-19 vaccine. The material sequenced was peripheral blood, taken 28 days after the second AZD1222 dose. Here the chain combines TRBV12-3 or TRBV12-4 and TRBJ1-5; 7 junctional bases match TRBD1. The bases are TGTGCCAGCAGTTTCATAGGGGGCGAGCCCCAGCATTTT. Translated, this gives CASSFIGGEPQHF.